This is a list of T cell receptor beta chains from one sample in a study of blood T cell repertoires in COVID-19. Libraries were prepared by immunoSEQ multiplex PCR; TCRdb keeps only in-frame clonotypes and omits some of them. The table lists a few hundred thousand clones, more than 70% of them singletons. Sequenced sample: PBMCs or T cells enriched from blood (not recorded which). Receptors were obtained from a woman aged 55-75 years in a cohort exposed to, infected with or recovered from COVID-19 (not recorded which). CDR3s include the opening cysteine and the closing phenylalanine or tryptophan. The D gene is left open where the match is weak. Clone size is shown for a subset of rows, as once, few, many or a class of expanded clone.

cdr3_nt cdr3_aa clone_size v_call d_call j_call
TGTGCCAGCAGCCCAGGGGGGGTAGCGGGAGCCCAAGAGACCCAGTACTTC CASSPGGVAGAQETQYF . TRBV9 TRBD2 TRBJ2-5
TGTGCCAGTACAATAAGCGGGGGGTCCTACAATGAGCAGTTCTTC CASTISGGSYNEQFF . TRBV7-2 TRBD2 TRBJ2-1
TGCAGCGTTGAAGCGCAGACAGGGGGAGTCCCCTATGGCTACACCTTC CSVEAQTGGVPYGYTF . TRBV29-1 TRBD1 TRBJ1-2
TGTGCCAGCACCACTAGCGGGAGGACAGATACGCAGTATTTT CASTTSGRTDTQYF . TRBV28 TRBD2 TRBJ2-3
TGCAGCGTTGGAGGGGGAGATGGAAACACCATATATTTT CSVGGGDGNTIYF few TRBV29-1 . TRBJ1-3
TGTGCCATCAAGACAGGGCCCACCGGGGAGCTGTTTTTT CAIKTGPTGELFF . TRBV6-6 TRBD1 TRBJ2-2
TGTGCCAGCAGCAAAGTCGGGCAGGGACTAGCGGGAGGGCCCTCCTACAATGAGCAGTTCTTC CASSKVGQGLAGGPSYNEQFF . TRBV21-1 . TRBJ2-1
TGCGCCAGCAGTGAATACGGGACAGGGGACAATTCACCCCTCCACTTT CASSEYGTGDNSPLHF . TRBV10-2 TRBD1 TRBJ1-6
TGTGCCAGCAGTCCCTCAGCGGGGACCGGGGAGCTGTTTTTT CASSPSAGTGELFF . TRBV11-3 TRBD2 TRBJ2-2
TGTGCCAGCAGTGCGTACAGGGGACCCACCGGGGAGCTGTTTTTT CASSAYRGPTGELFF . TRBV28 TRBD1 TRBJ2-2
TGCGCCAGCAGTGAGTCGGGTAGGGCAGGGGGCTTGGACGAGCAGTACTTC CASSESGRAGGLDEQYF . TRBV10-1 TRBD1 TRBJ2-7
TGTGCCAGCAGGGACCCGGGTAGCGGGATTCGTGAGCAGTACTTC CASRDPGSGIREQYF few TRBV2 TRBD2 TRBJ2-7
TGCGCCAGCAGCTTGGAGGGGGACCTTAATCAGCCCCAGCATTTT CASSLEGDLNQPQHF once TRBV5-1 . TRBJ1-5
TGTGCCAGCAGCGTAGACGGAGGGGCTAGCTATGGCTACACCTTC CASSVDGGASYGYTF . TRBV9 . TRBJ1-2
TGTGCCAGCAGTGTCGCCAGGGGGCTTAGGAATGAGCAGTTCTTC CASSVARGLRNEQFF . TRBV25-1 TRBD1 TRBJ2-1
TGTGCCAGCAGCCCCGGGTCCTTCTATGGCTACACCTTC CASSPGSFYGYTF . TRBV11-2 . TRBJ1-2
TGTGCCAGCATGGGACAGAGTAGAAGCACAGATACGCAGTATTTT CASMGQSRSTDTQYF . TRBV6-6 TRBD1 TRBJ2-3
TGTGCCAGTAGTATCTATCTAGCGAATAACAATGAGCAGTTCTTC CASSIYLANNNEQFF . TRBV19 . TRBJ2-1
TGTGCCTGGAGTGGCGGACTAACCGACTACAATGAGCAGTTCTTC CAWSGGLTDYNEQFF . TRBV30 . TRBJ2-1
TGTGCCTGGAGTTGGGCAAAGAGCACAGATACGCAGTATTTT CAWSWAKSTDTQYF . TRBV30 . TRBJ2-3
TGTGCCAGCAGCACGGGACTAGCGGGAGTTTACGATCAAGAGACCCAGTACTTC CASSTGLAGVYDQETQYF . TRBV5-4 TRBD2 TRBJ2-5
TGTGCCAGCAGTGCCCAGACAGGGGGCGCTGAGCAGTTCTTC CASSAQTGGAEQFF . TRBV28 TRBD1 TRBJ2-1
TGCGCCAGCAGCGGAGGGAATCTTGGGCTCTACGAGCAGTACTTC CASSGGNLGLYEQYF . TRBV4-3 . TRBJ2-7
TGTGCCAGCAGCATCGGGGGTTATGGCTACACCTTC CASSIGGYGYTF . TRBV13 . TRBJ1-2
TGTGCCTCCGTCTCGTCGGGACTCCATCAGATAGATACGCAGTATTTT CASVSSGLHQIDTQYF . TRBV30 . TRBJ2-3
TGCGCCAGCAGCCATCCCGGGACAGGGGTCTACGAGCAGTACTTC CASSHPGTGVYEQYF once TRBV4-1 TRBD1 TRBJ2-7
TGTGCTAGCAGCTCACAACCAGGACAGGGGGCCGGGGAGCTGTTTTTT CASSSQPGQGAGELFF . TRBV7-7 TRBD1 TRBJ2-2
TGTGCCAGTAGTATTAAACCGGCTAACTATGGCTACACCTTC CASSIKPANYGYTF . TRBV19 . TRBJ1-2
TGTGCCAGCAGCCCGCGACTAAACCAAGAGACCCAGTACTTC CASSPRLNQETQYF . TRBV7-9 . TRBJ2-5
TGTGCCAGCAGCTTCTCTGAGGGTCGTGAGCAGTTCTTC CASSFSEGREQFF . TRBV7-3 . TRBJ2-1
TGTGCCAGTACCCGACAGGGCACAGGCTATGGCTACACCTTC CASTRQGTGYGYTF . TRBV19 TRBD1 TRBJ1-2
TGTGCCAGCAGCTTGGGACAGGCACAAGATACGCAGTATTTT CASSLGQAQDTQYF . TRBV5-8 . TRBJ2-3
TGTGCCAGCAGTGACGTTAGCGGAGGGTACAATGAGCAGTTCTTC CASSDVSGGYNEQFF . TRBV6-4 . TRBJ2-1
TGTGCCAGCAGCCAAGTGGGCCGCGGGGGGGTCGGGAATGAGCAGTTCTTC CASSQVGRGGVGNEQFF . TRBV3-1/TRBV3-2 TRBD2 TRBJ2-1
TGTGCCACCAGCAAGGCACGACTGATGAATGAAAAACTGTTTTTT CATSKARLMNEKLFF . TRBV15 . TRBJ1-4
TGTGCCACCAGCAATTACGGGAGCGGGAGGTCCAATGAGCAGTTCTTC CATSNYGSGRSNEQFF . TRBV15 TRBD2 TRBJ2-1
TGCGCCAGCAGTGAAGGGGGAATAGATACGCAGTATTTT CASSEGGIDTQYF . TRBV10-2 . TRBJ2-3
TGCGCCAGCAGCCGGGACAGCTATGGCTACACCTTC CASSRDSYGYTF . TRBV5-1 TRBD1 TRBJ1-2
TGTGCCAGTAGTCGCTTGAGACAGGGGGCTTCACCCCTCCACTTT CASSRLRQGASPLHF once TRBV19 TRBD1 TRBJ1-6
TGTGCCAGCAGACTGCAGACAGGGGTAAGATCACCCCTCCACTTT CASRLQTGVRSPLHF . TRBV2 TRBD1 TRBJ1-6
TGTGCCAGCAGTTACCCGGGACAGGGTCCCGAGCAGTACTTC CASSYPGQGPEQYF once TRBV6-2/TRBV6-3 TRBD1 TRBJ2-7
TGTGCCAGCAGTTCAGTAAAGGGACAGGGAAGGACTGAAGCTTTCTTT CASSSVKGQGRTEAFF . TRBV28 TRBD1 TRBJ1-1
TGTGCCAGCAGCCGAGCGGGAGTCGCCTACGAGCAGTACTTC CASSRAGVAYEQYF . TRBV6-2/TRBV6-3 TRBD2 TRBJ2-7
TGTGCCAGCAATGTGATAGGGGGCGAGGAGCAGTACTTC CASNVIGGEEQYF . TRBV2 TRBD1 TRBJ2-7
TGTGCCAGCAGCCAGGAACAGGTGTACGAGCAGTACTTC CASSQEQVYEQYF . TRBV3-1/TRBV3-2 . TRBJ2-7
TGTGCCAGCTCACCGGGAGGGACTAGCGGGAGCTATGAGCAGTTCTTC CASSPGGTSGSYEQFF . TRBV18 TRBD2 TRBJ2-1
TGCGCCAGCAGCTTGACTAGCGGGGGCACCGGGGAGCTGTTTTTT CASSLTSGGTGELFF . TRBV5-1 TRBD2 TRBJ2-2
TGTGCCAGCAGCTACGGGACAGGCCTACCGTCCTACGAGCAGTACTTC CASSYGTGLPSYEQYF . TRBV7-9 TRBD1 TRBJ2-7
TGCGCCAGCAGCCGGGGGCGGTACACAGATACGCAGTATTTT CASSRGRYTDTQYF once TRBV4-1 . TRBJ2-3